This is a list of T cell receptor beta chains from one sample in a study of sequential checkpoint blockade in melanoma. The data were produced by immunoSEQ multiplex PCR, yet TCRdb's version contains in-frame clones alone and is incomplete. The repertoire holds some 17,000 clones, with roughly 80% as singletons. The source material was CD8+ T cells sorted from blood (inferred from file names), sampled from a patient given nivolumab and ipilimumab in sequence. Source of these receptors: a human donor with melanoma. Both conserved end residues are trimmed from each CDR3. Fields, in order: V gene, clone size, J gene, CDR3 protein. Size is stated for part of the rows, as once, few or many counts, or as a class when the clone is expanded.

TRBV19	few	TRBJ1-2	ASSISGPGGDGYT
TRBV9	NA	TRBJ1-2	ASSVGRDGAYGGYT
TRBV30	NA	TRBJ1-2	AWGSNSYGYT
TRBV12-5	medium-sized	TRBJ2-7	ASAVSYEQY
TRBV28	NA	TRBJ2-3	ASTHSGELTDTQY
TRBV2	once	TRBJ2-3	ASSIQAGGPADTQY
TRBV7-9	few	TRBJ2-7	ASSLGAGGVYEQY
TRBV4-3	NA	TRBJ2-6	ASSQAGSGSGANVLT
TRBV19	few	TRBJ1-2	ASSTVGPTANYGYT
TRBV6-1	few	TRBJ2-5	ASSRASGGAETQY
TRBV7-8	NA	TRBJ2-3	ASRGLGKREVPEYTDTQY
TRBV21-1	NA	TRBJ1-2	ASSKGTGGYT
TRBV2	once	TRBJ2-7	ASRDRGLLDEQY
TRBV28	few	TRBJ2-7	ASSSFIMASGTSYEQY
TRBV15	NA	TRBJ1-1	ATSSLRLDRGTEAF
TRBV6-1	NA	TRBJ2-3	ASGRPGGDVDTQY